This entry lists 19 T cell receptor beta chains sequenced from one sample in a study of blood T cells in healthy people across ages. The use of a sample-barcoded 5' primer and a J-beta primer mix characterized a second PCR of about 7 to 12 cycles. TCRdb itself ran the 5' RACE reads through MiXCR, one entry per CDR3 protein. The table has hundreds of thousands of distinct CDR3 sequences, about 42% seen once. Sequences were obtained from blood. These receptors were collected from a man aged 60 to 69 in good health.

This clonotype was picked up many times. This sequence joins TRBV4-1 and TRBJ2-3, with D perhaps matching TRBD2 (6 bases). This CDR3 is built from 17 residues. The germline V and J ends were trimmed by 3 bases and 5 bases, with 21 bases remaining between them. Germline CDR1 MGHRA, CDR2 YSYEKL. The CDR3, as DNA: TGCGCCAGCAGCCAGGAGGGCACTAGTATTGAGTTAGATACGCAGTATTTT. The encoded protein is CASSQEGTSIELDTQYF.

This chain links TRBV3-1 with TRBJ2-1, with D possibly TRBD1 on 5 matching bases. The tail of the sequence fits TRBJ2-7 better, so the J call may be wrong. This CDR3 comprises 14 residues. The V gene's germline CDR1 is LGHDT and CDR2 YNNKEL (reference sequence). This chain's CDR3 is CASSQDREYNEQYF. The CDR3 DNA reads TGTGCCAGCAGCCAAGACAGGGAATACAATGAGCAGTACTTC.

This clonotype was seen many times. This chain connects TRBV7-2 to TRBJ2-1, with no clear D. CDR3 length equals 11 residues. V gave up 3 bases and J gave up 7 bases, with 4 bases separating them. Germline lookup yields CDR1 SGHTA and CDR2 FQGNSA. In nucleotides, the CDR3 is TGTGCCAGCAGCTTTCGGAATGAGCAGTTCTTC. Residues: CASSFRNEQFF. The variable domain in full, with the rest retrieved from reference TRBV7-2 and TRBJ2-1, is GAGVSQSPSNKVTEKGKDVELRCDPISGHTALYWYRQSLGQGLEFLIYFQGNSAPDKSGLPSDRFSAERTGGSVSTLTIQRTQQEDSAVYLCASSFRNEQFFGPGTRLTVL.

V and J are TRBV12-3 or TRBV12-4 and TRBJ2-7; no clear D. V was clipped by 4 bases and J by 4 bases, with 11 bases between them. The CDR3 is 13 residues long. CDR3 nucleotides: TGTGCCAGCAGTTCCGGGCCGGTGTACGAGCAGTACTTC. The encoded protein is CASSSGPVYEQYF.

The table lists this clonotype with a few counts. V is TRBV5-1 and J is TRBJ2-2; no clear D. Per the germline V gene, CDR1 is SGHRS and CDR2 is YFSETQ. The CDR3 totals 16 residues. Trimming shortened V by 4 bases and J by 2 bases, and 15 bases separated the two germline ends. As DNA, the CDR3 is TGCGCCAGCAGCCCTTCGATCCAACTCAACACCGGGGAGCTGTTTTTT. Amino acids: CASSPSIQLNTGELFF.

This clonotype was counted only a few times. The rearrangement uses TRBV20-1 and TRBJ2-1, with TRBD2 matching over 8 bases. Looked up from germline, CDR1 is DFQATT and CDR2 is SNEGSKA (reference sequence). The CDR3 is 14 amino acids. Trimming at V came to 3 bases and at J to 3 bases, leaving 4 bases not matched to a gene. CDR3 loop: CSASLAGLYNEQFF. In DNA, the CDR3 is TGCAGTGCTAGTTTAGCGGGACTCTACAATGAGCAGTTCTTC.

As to this clonotype: With a much larger clone just one base away, this may be a read error. The chain has TRBV20-1 and TRBJ1-6, with 9 bases that match TRBD1. The CDR3 loop spans 15 amino acids. Germline V CDR1 and CDR2: DFQATT, SNEGSKA (reference sequence). CDR3 sequence: CSARDSGQGNSSLHF. The CDR3 DNA follows: TGCAGTGCTAGAGATTCGGGACAGGGAAATTCATCCCTCCACTTT.

This clonotype was recorded many times. The chain uses TRBV20-1 and TRBJ2-6; D gene ambiguous. The germline V gene encodes CDR1 DFQATT and CDR2 SNEGSKA (reference sequence). The CDR3 extends over 18 amino acids. Trimming removed 0 bases from V and 3 bases from J, with 18 bases in between. DNA of the CDR3: TGCAGTGCTAGAGATGGAAGGCGGTCCTCTTATGGGGCCAACGTCCTGACTTTC. Amino acids: CSARDGRRSSYGANVLTF.

The V gene is TRBV28, the J gene TRBJ2-1; no definite D call. Looked up from germline, CDR1 is MDHEN and CDR2 is SYDVKM. This CDR3 is built from 14 residues. V was shortened by 7 bases and J by 0 bases, with 10 bases between the two germline ends. The CDR3 nucleotides are TGTGCCAGCACCCCCGCAGGCTCCTACAATGAGCAGTTCTTC. Translating gives CASTPAGSYNEQFF. The full variable domain, completed using reference TRBV28 and TRBJ2-1, is DVKVTQSSRYLVKRTGEKVFLECVQDMDHENMFWYRQDPGLGLRLIYFSYDVKMKEKGDIPEGYSVSREKKERFSLILESASTNQTSMYLCASTPAGSYNEQFFGPGTRLTVL.

This clonotype came up once. J is TRBJ2-3 and V is TRBV12-3 or TRBV12-4, with TRBD2 identical over 8 bases. V trimming: 4 bases; J trimming: 1 base; junction bases outside the gene matches: 4. CDR3 length equals 15 residues. In DNA form, the CDR3 reads TGTGCCAGCAGTTGCGCGGGGGGCCGCACAGATACGCAGTATTTT. The encoded protein is CASSCAGGRTDTQYF.

With respect to this clonotype: The junction departs from the called germline gene at one end, perhaps through a read error. The J gene is TRBJ2-3, the V gene TRBV4-3; tentative D call: TRBD2 (7 bases). Germline V gene lookup returns CDR1 LGHNA and CDR2 YSLEER. The CDR3 totals 17 residues. CDR3 residues: CANSQDRVGGGLDTQYF. CDR3 in DNA: TGCGCCAACAGCCAAGATCGAGTTGGGGGGGGGCTAGATACGCAGTATTTT.

To note about this clonotype: At one of its ends the junction is not consistent with the germline gene, which may arise from a read error. This chain links TRBV28 with TRBJ2-7; no clear D. The CDR3 is 13 residues long. Germline CDR1 MDHEN, CDR2 SYDVKM. The CDR3 nucleotides are TGTGCCAGCTCAGAAGGTAGCTCCGACGAGCAGTACTTC. Its protein product is CASSEGSSDEQYF.

The rearrangement uses TRBV4-3 and TRBJ2-1; 9 bases map to TRBD1. This CDR3 contains 14 residues. V dropped 5 bases and J dropped 7; count of bases not matched to a gene: 6. The germline V gene has CDR1 LGHNA and CDR2 YSLEER. The CDR3 here is CASSTDRGSNEQFF. CDR3 in DNA: TGCGCCAGCAGCACGGACAGGGGAAGTAATGAGCAGTTCTTC.

The chain is built from TRBV7-9 and TRBJ2-7; D is unresolved. V was cut by 5 bases and J by 7 bases, with 9 bases left in between. CDR1 SEHNR and CDR2 FQNEAQ come from the germline V gene (reference sequence). The CDR3 covers 11 residues. For the CDR3, the DNA is TGTGCCAGCAGCCCTGACCGTGAGCAGTACTTC. This sequence encodes CASSPDREQYF. Full variable domain (outside the CDR3, taken from reference TRBV7-9 and TRBJ2-7): DTGVSQNPRHKITKRGQNVTFRCDPISEHNRLYWYRQTLGQGPEFLTYFQNEAQLEKSRLLSDRFSAERPKGSFSTLEIQRTEQGDSAMYLCASSPDREQYFGPGTRLTVT.

The chain links TRBV2 to TRBJ2-2; D possibly matches TRBD1 or TRBD2 (5 bases each). Between the trimmed V and J ends, which lost 1 base and 3 bases, there was a span of 9 bases. The length of the CDR3 is 15 residues. Looked up from germline, CDR1 is SNHLY and CDR2 is FYNNEI. CDR3 nucleotide sequence: TGTGCCAGCAGTGAAGAGGGACGGTACACCGGGGAGCTGTTTTTT. Amino acids: CASSEEGRYTGELFF.

This sequence joins TRBV3-1 and TRBJ2-1; a possible D gene is TRBD2 (5 bases). CDR1 and CDR2 (germline): LGHDT, YNNKEL (reference sequence). CDR3 length equals 17 residues. V was clipped by 5 bases and J by 0 bases, with 17 bases between them. The CDR3 loop reads CASSRVLAQNSYNEQFF. CDR3 DNA: TGTGCCAGCAGCAGGGTCCTAGCCCAAAACTCCTACAATGAGCAGTTCTTC.

CDR3 region: CASSLGASGGAFTDTQYF. The CDR3, as DNA: TGCGCCAGCAGCTTGGGCGCTAGCGGGGGGGCCTTCACAGATACGCAGTATTTT. The V and J genes are TRBV5-1 and TRBJ2-3, with 12 bases aligning to TRBD2. CDR1 and CDR2 (germline): SGHRS, YFSETQ. This CDR3 contains 18 residues. V was clipped by 0 bases and J by 2 bases; unmatched bases: 7.

The chain couples TRBV10-3 to TRBJ1-1, with 8 bases identical to TRBD1. The germline gives CDR1 ENHRY, CDR2 SYGVKD. V was clipped by 0 bases and J by 7 bases; unmatched bases: 7. This CDR3 spans 15 amino acids. CDR3 DNA: TGTGCCATCAGTGAGTCGGCAGGGGGCCAGGGTGAAGCTTTCTTT. Translation gives CAISESAGGQGEAFF.

The chain links TRBV12-3 or TRBV12-4 to TRBJ2-1, with 15 bases that match TRBD2. V lost 6 bases and J lost 8; bases outside the gene matches: 8. The CDR3 extends over 16 amino acids. Here the CDR3 DNA reads TGTGCCAGCAGCCGGGGACTAGCGGGGGGTAGTGATGAGCAGTTCTTC. Translation: CASSRGLAGGSDEQFF.